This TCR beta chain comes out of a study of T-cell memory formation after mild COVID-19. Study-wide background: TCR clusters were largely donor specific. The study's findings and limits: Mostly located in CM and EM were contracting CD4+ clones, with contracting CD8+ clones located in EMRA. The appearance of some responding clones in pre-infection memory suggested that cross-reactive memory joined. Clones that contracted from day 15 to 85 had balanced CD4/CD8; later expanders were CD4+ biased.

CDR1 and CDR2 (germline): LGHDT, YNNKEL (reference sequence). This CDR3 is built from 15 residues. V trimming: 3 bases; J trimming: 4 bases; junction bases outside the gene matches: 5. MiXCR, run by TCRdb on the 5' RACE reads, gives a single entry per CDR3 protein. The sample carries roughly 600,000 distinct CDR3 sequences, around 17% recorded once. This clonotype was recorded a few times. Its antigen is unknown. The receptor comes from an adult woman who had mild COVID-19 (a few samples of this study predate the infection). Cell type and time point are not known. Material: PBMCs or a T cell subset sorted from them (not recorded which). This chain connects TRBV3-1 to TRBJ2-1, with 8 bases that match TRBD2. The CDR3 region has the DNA TGTGCCAGCAGCCAGTTAGCGGGGAGGTACAATGAGCAGTTCTTC. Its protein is CASSQLAGRYNEQFF.